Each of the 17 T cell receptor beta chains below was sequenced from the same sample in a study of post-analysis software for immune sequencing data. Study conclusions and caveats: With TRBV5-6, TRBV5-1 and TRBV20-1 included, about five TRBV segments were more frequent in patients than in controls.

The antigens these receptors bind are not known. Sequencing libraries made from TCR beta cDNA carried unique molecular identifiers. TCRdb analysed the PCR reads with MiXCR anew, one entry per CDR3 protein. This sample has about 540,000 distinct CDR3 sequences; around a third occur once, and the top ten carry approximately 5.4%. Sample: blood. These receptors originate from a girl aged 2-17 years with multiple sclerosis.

The CDR3, as DNA: TGTGCCAGCAGCTTTCGGCGCCCCCAAGAGACCCAGTACTTC. Amino acids: CASSFRRPQETQYF. The chain couples TRBV7-9 to TRBJ2-5; no reliable D call. The V and J ends lost 3 bases and 1 base respectively, with 9 bases between them. CDR3 size: 14 residues. The germline gives CDR1 SEHNR, CDR2 FQNEAQ (reference sequence).

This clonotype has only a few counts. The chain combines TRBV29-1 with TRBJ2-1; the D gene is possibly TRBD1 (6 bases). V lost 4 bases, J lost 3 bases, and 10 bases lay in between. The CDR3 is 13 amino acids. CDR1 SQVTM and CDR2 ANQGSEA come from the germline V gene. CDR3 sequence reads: CSVGGPLYNEQFF. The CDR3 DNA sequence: TGCAGCGTTGGGGGGCCCCTCTACAATGAGCAGTTCTTC.

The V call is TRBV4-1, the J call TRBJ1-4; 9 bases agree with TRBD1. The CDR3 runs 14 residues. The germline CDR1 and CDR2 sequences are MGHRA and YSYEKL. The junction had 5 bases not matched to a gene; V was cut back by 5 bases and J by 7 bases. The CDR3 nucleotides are TGCGCCAGCAGCAGTACAGGGGGCGTTGAAAAACTGTTTTTT. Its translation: CASSSTGGVEKLFF.

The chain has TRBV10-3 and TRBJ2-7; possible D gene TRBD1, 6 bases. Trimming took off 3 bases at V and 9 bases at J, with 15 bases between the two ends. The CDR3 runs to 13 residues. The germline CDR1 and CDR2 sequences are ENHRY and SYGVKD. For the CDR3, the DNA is TGTGCCATCAGTGATTATAGGGACATCGGGCAGTACTTC. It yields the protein CAISDYRDIGQYF.

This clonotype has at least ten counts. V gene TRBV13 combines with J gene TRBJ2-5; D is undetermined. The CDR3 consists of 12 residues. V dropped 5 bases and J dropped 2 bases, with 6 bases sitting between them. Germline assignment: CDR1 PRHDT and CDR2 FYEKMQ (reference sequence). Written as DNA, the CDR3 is TGTGCCAGCAGCACGAGTCAAGAGACCCAGTACTTC. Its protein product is CASSTSQETQYF.

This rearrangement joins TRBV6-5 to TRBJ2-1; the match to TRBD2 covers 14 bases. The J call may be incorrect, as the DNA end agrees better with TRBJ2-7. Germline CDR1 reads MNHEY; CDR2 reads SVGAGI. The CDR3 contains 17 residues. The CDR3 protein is CASSYGTSGSSYNEQYF. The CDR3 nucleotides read TGTGCCAGCAGTTACGGGACTAGCGGGAGCTCCTACAATGAGCAGTACTTC.

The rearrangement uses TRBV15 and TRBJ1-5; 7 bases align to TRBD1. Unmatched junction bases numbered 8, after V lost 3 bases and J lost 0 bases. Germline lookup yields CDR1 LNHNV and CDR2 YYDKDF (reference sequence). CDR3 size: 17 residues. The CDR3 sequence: CATSSRDSTYSNQPQHF. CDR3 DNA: TGTGCCACCAGCAGCCGGGACAGCACTTATAGCAATCAGCCCCAGCATTTT.

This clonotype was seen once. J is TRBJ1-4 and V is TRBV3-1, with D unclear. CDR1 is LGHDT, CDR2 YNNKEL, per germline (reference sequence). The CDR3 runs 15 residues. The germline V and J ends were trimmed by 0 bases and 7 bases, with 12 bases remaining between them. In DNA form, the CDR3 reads TGTGCCAGCAGCCAAGACCCAGGACTCTTTGAAAAACTGTTTTTT. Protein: CASSQDPGLFEKLFF.

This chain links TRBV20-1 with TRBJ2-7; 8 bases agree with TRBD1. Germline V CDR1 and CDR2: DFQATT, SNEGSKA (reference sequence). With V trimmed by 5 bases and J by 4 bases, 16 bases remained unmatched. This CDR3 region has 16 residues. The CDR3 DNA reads TGCAGTGCTCTGTATCGGGTGGGACAGGACCCTTACGAGCAGTACTTC. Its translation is CSALYRVGQDPYEQYF.

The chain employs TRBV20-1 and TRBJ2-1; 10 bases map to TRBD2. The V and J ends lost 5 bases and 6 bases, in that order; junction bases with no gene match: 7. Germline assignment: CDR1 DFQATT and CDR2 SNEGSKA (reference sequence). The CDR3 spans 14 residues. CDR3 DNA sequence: TGCAGTGCTTCCCGAGCGGGGGGGCCCAATGAGCAGTTCTTC. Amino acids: CSASRAGGPNEQFF.

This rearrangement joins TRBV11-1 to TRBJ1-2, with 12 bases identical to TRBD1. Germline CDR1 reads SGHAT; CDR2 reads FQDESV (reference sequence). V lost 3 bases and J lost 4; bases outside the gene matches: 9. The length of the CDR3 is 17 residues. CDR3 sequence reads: CASSFTPGQGALYGYTF. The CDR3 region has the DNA TGTGCCAGCAGCTTCACACCGGGACAGGGGGCCCTCTATGGCTACACCTTC.

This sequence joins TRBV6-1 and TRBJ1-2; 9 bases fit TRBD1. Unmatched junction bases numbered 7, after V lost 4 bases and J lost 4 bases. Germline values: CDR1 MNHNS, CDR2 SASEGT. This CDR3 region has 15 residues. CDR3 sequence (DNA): TGTGCCAGCAGTGTCCGGGACAGGGCCCGCTATGGCTACACCTTC. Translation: CASSVRDRARYGYTF.

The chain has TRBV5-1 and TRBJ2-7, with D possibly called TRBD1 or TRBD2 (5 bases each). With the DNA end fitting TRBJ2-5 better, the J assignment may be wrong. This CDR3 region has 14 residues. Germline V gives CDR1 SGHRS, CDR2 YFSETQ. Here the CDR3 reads CASSIGTTRETQYF. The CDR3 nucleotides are TGCGCCAGCAGCATCGGGACCACGAGGGAGACCCAGTACTTC.

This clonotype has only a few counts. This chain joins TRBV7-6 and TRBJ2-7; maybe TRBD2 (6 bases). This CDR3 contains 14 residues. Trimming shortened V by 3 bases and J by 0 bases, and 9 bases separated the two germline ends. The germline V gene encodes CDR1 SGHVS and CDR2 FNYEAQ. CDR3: CASSLGGRSYEQYF. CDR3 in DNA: TGTGCCAGCAGCTTGGGGGGTCGCTCCTACGAGCAGTACTTC.

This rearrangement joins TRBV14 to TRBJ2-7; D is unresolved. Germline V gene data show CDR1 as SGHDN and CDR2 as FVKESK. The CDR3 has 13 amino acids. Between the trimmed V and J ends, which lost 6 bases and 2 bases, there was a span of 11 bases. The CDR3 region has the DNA TGTGCCAGCAGACCGGACGGTGCCTACGAGCAGTACTTC. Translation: CASRPDGAYEQYF.

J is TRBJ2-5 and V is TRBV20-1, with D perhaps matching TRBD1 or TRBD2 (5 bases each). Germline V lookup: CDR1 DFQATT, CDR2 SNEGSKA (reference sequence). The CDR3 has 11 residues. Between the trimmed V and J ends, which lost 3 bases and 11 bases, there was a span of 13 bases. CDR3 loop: CSASGTLGQYF. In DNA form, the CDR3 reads TGCAGTGCTAGCGGGACGCTTGGGCAGTACTTC.

The CDR3 loop reads CATSRGLFVGGNEQFF. The CDR3 bases are TGTGCCACCAGCAGAGGCCTATTCGTTGGGGGGAATGAGCAGTTCTTC. This chain links TRBV15 with TRBJ2-1; weak D call: TRBD2 (6 bases). V lost 1 base and J 7 bases, leaving 17 bases between the germline ends. Germline loops: CDR1 LNHNV, CDR2 YYDKDF (reference sequence). The CDR3 runs to 16 residues.